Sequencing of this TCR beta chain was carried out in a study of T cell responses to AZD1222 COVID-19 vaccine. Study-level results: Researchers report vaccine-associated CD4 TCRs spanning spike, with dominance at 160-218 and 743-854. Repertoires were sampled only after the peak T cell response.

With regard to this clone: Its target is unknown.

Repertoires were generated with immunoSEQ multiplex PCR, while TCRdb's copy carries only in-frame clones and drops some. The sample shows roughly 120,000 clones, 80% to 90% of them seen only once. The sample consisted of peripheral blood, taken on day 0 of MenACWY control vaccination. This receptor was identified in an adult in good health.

CDR3 region: CASISGNGYEQYF. For the CDR3, the DNA is TGTGCCAGCATTTCGGGGAACGGCTACGAGCAGTACTTC. This chain connects TRBV28 to TRBJ2-7; D is possibly TRBD2 (5 bases). Trimming took off 7 bases at V and 3 bases at J, with 13 bases between the two ends. This CDR3 spans 13 amino acids. Germline V gene sequence: CDR1 MDHEN, CDR2 SYDVKM.